The T cell receptor (beta chain) described here comes from a study of tumor and adjacent non-tumor tissue in lung cancer. RNA was extracted from bulk tissue without any cell sorting. More than 3 cm separated this lung sample from the edge of the tumor. This CDR3 has 16 amino acids. Germline V gene lookup returns CDR1 DFQATT and CDR2 SNEGSKA (reference sequence). A modified ARM-PCR protocol with three rounds of nested PCR amplified TCRbeta. TCRdb re-called the multiplex PCR reads through MiXCR, storing one row per CDR3 protein. The sample has 80,000 to 100,000 distinct CDR3 sequences, about 80% seen once. Concerning this clonotype itself: One base away lies a much larger clone, so this may be a sequencing read error.

Sequenced input: distant non-tumor lung tissue. This sequence originates from a man aged 55-75 years with small cell lung cancer. The chain employs TRBV20-1 and TRBJ2-3; D uncertain. The CDR3 nucleotides are TGCAGTGCTAGTCCCTTGAACTGGGGTAGCACAGAAACGCAGTATTTT. Its translation: CSASPLNWGSTETQYF.